What follows are 20 T cell receptor beta chains derived from one specimen sequenced in a study of vaccination and CD4 T cells after COVID-19 (dated by TCRdb to the early 2020s). The sample's treatment or condition label is to be understood as: approximately 11-day PBMC culture with coronavirus spike peptide pools or control peptides (ViraFEST assay). Library construction relied on PCR. The instrument was an Illumina iSeq 100. TCR sequencing of DNA from cultured CD4+ T cells used the Oncomine TCR Beta short-read assay at the Johns Hopkins FTIC core. TCRdb reworked the public reads: Q25 trimming with fastp, MiXCR clone assembly, productive beta chains retained. Rows merge per CDR3 protein into single entries with the most common DNA and genes. Counted in this sample were 12,000 or so distinct CDR3 sequences; less than 50% of them appeared once. The top ten hold more than 12% of the sample. Which antigens these TCRs recognize remains unknown.

Sequencing input: CD4+ T cells from blood, cultured in vitro. These receptors were obtained from a human donor who had recovered from COVID-19.

This clonotype was seen more than once but under ten times. The chain couples TRBV20-1 to TRBJ1-4; D may be TRBD1 (5 bases). Germline assignment: CDR1 DFQATT and CDR2 SNEGSKA (reference sequence). Deletions cut 5 bases from V and 5 bases from J, with 12 bases between. CDR3 size: 13 residues. In nucleotides, the CDR3 is TGCAGTGCTTCCCTCGGGGCGAATGAAAAACTGTTTTTT. It codes for CSASLGANEKLFF.

This sequence joins TRBV5-5 and TRBJ1-2; D not certain. Germline CDR1 and CDR2: SGHKS and YYEKEE (reference sequence). The CDR3 totals 14 residues. V dropped 0 bases and J dropped 4 bases, with 10 bases sitting between them. CDR3 nucleotide sequence: TGTGCCAGCAGCTTGGCGGGATTCCTCTATGGCTACACCTTC. Its protein is CASSLAGFLYGYTF. Drawing the rest from reference TRBV5-5 and TRBJ1-2, the complete variable domain is DAGVTQSPTHLIKTRGQQVTLRCSPISGHKSVSWYQQVLGQGPQFIFQYYEKEERGRGNFPDRFSARQFPNYSSELNVNALLLGDSALYLCASSLAGFLYGYTFGSGTRLTVV.

The rearrangement links TRBV20-1 to TRBJ2-7; TRBD2 agrees at 7 bases. V was clipped by 3 bases and J by 1 base; unmatched bases: 3. The CDR3 loop spans 13 amino acids. CDR1 is DFQATT, CDR2 SNEGSKA, per germline (reference sequence). The CDR3 sequence is CSASGTTSYEQYF. CDR3 sequence (DNA): TGCAGTGCTAGCGGGACTACTTCCTACGAGCAGTACTTC.

Comments on this clonotype: One end of the junction is discordant with germline, which a read error may explain. CDR3: CASTKEFRYGYTF. In nucleotides, the CDR3 is TGTGCTAGCACTAAGGAGTTCCGCTATGGCTACACCTTC. The gene calls are TRBV7-2 and TRBJ1-2; D is unresolved. Germline V gene data show CDR1 as SGHTA and CDR2 as FQGNSA. This CDR3 is 13 amino acids long.

This chain uses TRBV5-6 with TRBJ2-3; 7 bases are shared with TRBD2. The junction had 7 bases not matched to a gene; V was cut back by 0 bases and J by 3 bases. CDR1 and CDR2 from the germline V gene are SGHDT and YYEEEE. The CDR3 is 16 amino acids. The CDR3 nucleotides read TGTGCCAGCAGCTTGGGCGGACTAGGTAGTACAGATACGCAGTATTTT. Amino acids: CASSLGGLGSTDTQYF.

The chain is built from TRBV20-1 and TRBJ2-3; 15 nucleotides agree with TRBD2. Germline CDR1 is DFQATT and CDR2 is SNEGSKA (reference sequence). The ends lost 0 bases at V and 4 bases at J; junction bases unmatched: 5. The CDR3 is 17 amino acids. The CDR3 is CSARDLRTSGRADTQYF. The CDR3 coding sequence is TGCAGTGCTAGAGATCTCCGGACTAGCGGGAGGGCAGATACGCAGTATTTT.

V usage is TRBV24-1 and J usage is TRBJ1-1, with 9 bases lining up with TRBD1. V dropped 7 bases and J dropped 4; count of bases not matched to a gene: 15. The CDR3 is 17 amino acids. Germline V gene data show CDR1 as KGHDR and CDR2 as SFDVKD. DNA for the CDR3: TGTGCCACCAGGGGGGAGGGACAGGGATCCCATAGCACTGAAGCTTTCTTT. This encodes CATRGEGQGSHSTEAFF.

The chain carries TRBV20-1 and TRBJ1-1; TRBD1 agrees at 7 bases. This CDR3 has 13 residues. Germline loops: CDR1 DFQATT, CDR2 SNEGSKA (reference sequence). The V segment lost 5 bases and the J segment 2 bases; nucleotides outside the gene matches: 5. CDR3 region: CSAPDRQNTEAFF. DNA of the CDR3: TGCAGTGCTCCGGACAGGCAAAACACTGAAGCTTTCTTT.

This chain uses TRBV20-1 with TRBJ2-3; 7 bases are a match to TRBD2. Trimming took 0 bases from V and 3 from J; bases not matched to a gene: 9. The CDR3 is 16 amino acids. Germline V gives CDR1 DFQATT, CDR2 SNEGSKA (reference sequence). CDR3 nucleotide sequence: TGCAGTGCTAGAGACCCGGGGAGGGGTAAAACAGATACGCAGTATTTT. Protein sequence: CSARDPGRGKTDTQYF.

The chain couples TRBV7-2 to TRBJ2-4; D gene ambiguous. V lost 4 bases and J lost 8, with 9 bases in between. CDR3 length: 12 residues. Germline V lookup: CDR1 SGHTA, CDR2 FQGNSA. The CDR3 spells CASSSRMDIQYF. CDR3 DNA: TGTGCCAGCAGCTCCCGCATGGACATTCAGTACTTC.

V usage is TRBV5-6 and J usage is TRBJ2-5, with D possibly called TRBD1 or TRBD2 (5 bases each). The CDR3 extends over 13 amino acids. Germline V lookup: CDR1 SGHDT, CDR2 YYEEEE. With 4 bases removed from V and 5 bases from J, the gap between germline ends came to 12 bases. CDR3 sequence reads: CASSGDRTETQYF. CDR3 in DNA: TGTGCCAGCAGCGGGGACCGCACGGAGACCCAGTACTTC.

The chain employs TRBV23-1 and TRBJ2-1; the match to TRBD1 covers 10 bases. TRBV23-1 is placed among ORFs of uncertain function. CDR3 length: 14 amino acids. V dropped 6 bases and J dropped 4; count of bases not matched to a gene: 3. This chain's CDR3 is CASRADRGYNEQFF. The CDR3 coding sequence is TGCGCCAGCAGAGCGGACAGGGGGTACAATGAGCAGTTCTTC.

The gene calls are TRBV7-2 and TRBJ1-5; 7 bases match TRBD1. There are 13 residues in the CDR3. Germline CDR1 and CDR2: SGHTA and FQGNSA. V lost 4 bases, J lost 4 bases, and 1 base stayed unmatched. The CDR3: CASSSQGNQPQHF. CDR3 in DNA: TGTGCCAGCAGCTCACAGGGGAATCAGCCCCAGCATTTT.

V gene TRBV24-1 combines with J gene TRBJ2-1, with TRBD1 matching 8 bases. Germline V gene lookup returns CDR1 KGHDR and CDR2 SFDVKD. Germline trimming cut 10 bases from V and 9 bases from J; bases unmatched to any gene: 13. The CDR3 sequence is 14 residues long. The CDR3 loop reads CATRDRGSNREQFF. As DNA, the CDR3 is TGTGCCACAAGAGACAGGGGATCTAACCGTGAGCAGTTCTTC.

V is TRBV6-1 and J is TRBJ2-7, with 7 positions matching TRBD1. The CDR3 totals 13 residues. The germline V gene has CDR1 MNHNS and CDR2 SASEGT. J gave up 0 bases and V 8 bases, and 4 bases lay outside the gene matches. CDR3 loop: CASGTASSYEQYF. In DNA form, the CDR3 reads TGTGCCAGCGGGACAGCAAGCTCCTACGAGCAGTACTTC.

The chain has TRBV7-9 and TRBJ2-7; D is possibly TRBD2 (5 bases). Germline-derived CDR1 and CDR2 are SEHNR and FQNEAQ (reference sequence). Trimming left V 2 bases short and J 2 bases short, with 13 bases between. The CDR3 runs 15 residues. CDR3 loop: CASSLSGKGPYEQYF. In DNA form, the CDR3 reads TGTGCCAGCAGCTTATCCGGGAAAGGGCCCTACGAGCAGTACTTC.

The chain is built from TRBV7-2 and TRBJ2-3; D ambiguous. Germline V CDR1 and CDR2: SGHTA, FQGNSA. Trimming left V 4 bases short and J 2 bases short, with 10 bases between. CDR3 size: 14 residues. Here the CDR3 reads CASSSRQYTDTQYF. CDR3 coding DNA: TGTGCCAGCAGCTCCCGGCAGTACACAGATACGCAGTATTTT.

There are a few counts of this clonotype. The chain employs TRBV27 and TRBJ1-1; D not resolved. The CDR3 spans 13 residues. V shed 6 bases and J shed 1 base, with 9 bases lying between them. Germline CDR1 MNHEY, CDR2 SMNVEV (reference sequence). Here the CDR3 DNA reads TGTGCCAGCAGCCCCCTACGGAACACTGAAGCTTTCTTT. Its translation: CASSPLRNTEAFF.

The CDR3 sequence is CSARLAGFYEQYF. The CDR3 DNA is TGCAGTGCTAGATTAGCGGGTTTCTACGAGCAGTACTTC. The V call is TRBV20-1, the J call TRBJ2-7, with TRBD2 identical over 7 bases. Germline V gene data show CDR1 as DFQATT and CDR2 as SNEGSKA (reference sequence). There are 13 residues in the CDR3. Trimming cost V 2 bases and J 3 bases; bases outside gene matches: 4.

J is TRBJ1-5 and V is TRBV4-1; D gene uncertain. The germline gives CDR1 MGHRA, CDR2 YSYEKL. V was clipped by 0 bases and J by 5 bases, with 5 bases between them. This CDR3 contains 13 residues. This chain's CDR3 is CASSQDEYQPQHF. The CDR3 DNA is TGCGCCAGCAGCCAAGACGAATATCAGCCCCAGCATTTT.